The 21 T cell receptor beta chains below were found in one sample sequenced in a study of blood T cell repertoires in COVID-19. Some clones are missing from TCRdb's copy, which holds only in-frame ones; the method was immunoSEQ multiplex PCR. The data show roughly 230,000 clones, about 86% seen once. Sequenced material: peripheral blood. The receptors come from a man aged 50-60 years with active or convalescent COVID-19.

Here the CDR3 reads CASSPGQGREAFF. The CDR3 DNA reads TGTGCCAGCAGCCCGGGACAGGGCAGAGAAGCTTTCTTT. The chain is built from TRBV3-1 (or the pseudogene TRBV3-2) and TRBJ1-1; 9 positions agree with TRBD1. With V trimmed by 4 bases and J by 8 bases, 5 bases remained unmatched. Germline V gives CDR1 LGHDT, CDR2 YNNKEL (reference sequence). The CDR3 is made up of 13 amino acids.

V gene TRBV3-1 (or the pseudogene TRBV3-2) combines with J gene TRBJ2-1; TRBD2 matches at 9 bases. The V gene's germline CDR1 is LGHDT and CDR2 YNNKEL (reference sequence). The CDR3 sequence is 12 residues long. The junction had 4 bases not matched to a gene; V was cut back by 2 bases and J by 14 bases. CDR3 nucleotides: TGTGCCAGCAGCCAACTGGCGGGGGGGAAGTTCTTC. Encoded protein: CASSQLAGGKFF.

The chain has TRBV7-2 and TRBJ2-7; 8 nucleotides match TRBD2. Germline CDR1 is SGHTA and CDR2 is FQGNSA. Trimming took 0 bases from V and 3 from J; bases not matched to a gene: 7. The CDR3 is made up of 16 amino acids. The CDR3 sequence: CASSLASQRGLYEQYF. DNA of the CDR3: TGTGCCAGCAGCTTAGCATCCCAGCGGGGGCTCTACGAGCAGTACTTC.

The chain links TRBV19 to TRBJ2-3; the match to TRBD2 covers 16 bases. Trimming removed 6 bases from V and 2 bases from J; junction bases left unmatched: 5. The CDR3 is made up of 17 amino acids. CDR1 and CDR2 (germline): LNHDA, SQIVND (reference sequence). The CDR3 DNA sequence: TGTGCCAGTAGCCCCGGGACTAGCGGGGGGGCCACAGATACGCAGTATTTT. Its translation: CASSPGTSGGATDTQYF.

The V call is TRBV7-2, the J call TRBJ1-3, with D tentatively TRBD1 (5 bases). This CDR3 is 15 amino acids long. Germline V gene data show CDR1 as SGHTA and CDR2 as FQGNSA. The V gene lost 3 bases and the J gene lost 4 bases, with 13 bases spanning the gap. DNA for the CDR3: TGTGCCAGCAGCTTGGGGGGAGGTAGGGGAAACACCATATATTTT. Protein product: CASSLGGGRGNTIYF. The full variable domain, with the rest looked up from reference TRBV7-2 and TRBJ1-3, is GAGVSQSPSNKVTEKGKDVELRCDPISGHTALYWYRQSLGQGLEFLIYFQGNSAPDKSGLPSDRFSAERTGGSVSTLTIQRTQQEDSAVYLCASSLGGGRGNTIYFGEGSWLTVV.

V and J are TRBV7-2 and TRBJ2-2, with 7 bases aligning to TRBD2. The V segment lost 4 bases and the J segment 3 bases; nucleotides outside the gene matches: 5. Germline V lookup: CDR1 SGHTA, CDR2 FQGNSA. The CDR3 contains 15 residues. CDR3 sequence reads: CASSSLAVHTGELFF. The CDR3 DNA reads TGTGCCAGCAGCTCGCTAGCGGTTCACACCGGGGAGCTGTTTTTT.

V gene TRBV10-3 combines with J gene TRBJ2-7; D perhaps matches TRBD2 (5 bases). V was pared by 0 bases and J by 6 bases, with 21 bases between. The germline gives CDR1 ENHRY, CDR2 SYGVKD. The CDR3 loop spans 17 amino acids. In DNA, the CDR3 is TGTGCCATCAGTGAGTCGACTCAAGGGAGACGTAAAGGCGAGCAGTACTTC. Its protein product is CAISESTQGRRKGEQYF.

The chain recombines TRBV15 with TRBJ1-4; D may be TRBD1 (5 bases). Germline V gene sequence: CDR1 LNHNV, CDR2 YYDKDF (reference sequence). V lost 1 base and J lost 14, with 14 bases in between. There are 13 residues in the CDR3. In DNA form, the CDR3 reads TGTGCCACCAGCAGAGTCCTTGAGGGACTGCTGTTTTTT. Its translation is CATSRVLEGLLFF.

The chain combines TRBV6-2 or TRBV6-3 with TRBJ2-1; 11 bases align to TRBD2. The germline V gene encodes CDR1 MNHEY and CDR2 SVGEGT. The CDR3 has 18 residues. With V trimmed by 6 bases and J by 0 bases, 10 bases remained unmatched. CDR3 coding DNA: TGTGCCAGCAGCTCCGGACTAGCGGGCGCAAGCTCCTACAATGAGCAGTTCTTC. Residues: CASSSGLAGASSYNEQFF.

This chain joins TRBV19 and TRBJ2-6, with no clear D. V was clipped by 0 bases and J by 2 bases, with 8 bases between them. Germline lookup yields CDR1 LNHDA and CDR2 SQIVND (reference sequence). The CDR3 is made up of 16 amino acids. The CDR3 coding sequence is TGTGCCAGTAGTATAGAACCGTCTACTGGGGCCAACGTCCTGACTTTC. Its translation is CASSIEPSTGANVLTF. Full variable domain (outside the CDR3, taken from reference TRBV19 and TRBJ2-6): DGGITQSPKYLFRKEGQNVTLSCEQNLNHDAMYWYRQDPGQGLRLIYYSQIVNDFQKGDIAEGYSVSREKKESFPLTVTSAQKNPTAFYLCASSIEPSTGANVLTFGAGSRLTVL.

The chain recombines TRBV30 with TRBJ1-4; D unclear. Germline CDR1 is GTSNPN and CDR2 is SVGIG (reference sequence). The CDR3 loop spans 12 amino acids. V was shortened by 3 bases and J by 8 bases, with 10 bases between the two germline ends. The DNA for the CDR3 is TGTGCCTGGAGGGGTTGGGAGGAAAAACTGTTTTTT. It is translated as CAWRGWEEKLFF.

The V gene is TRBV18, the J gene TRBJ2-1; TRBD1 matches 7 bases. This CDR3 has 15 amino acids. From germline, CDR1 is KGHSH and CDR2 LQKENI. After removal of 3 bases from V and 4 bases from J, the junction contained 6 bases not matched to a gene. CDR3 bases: TGTGCCAGCTCACCGCGACAGGGCTTATACAATGAGCAGTTCTTC. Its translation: CASSPRQGLYNEQFF. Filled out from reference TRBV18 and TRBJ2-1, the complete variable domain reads NAGVMQNPRHLVRRRGQEARLRCSPMKGHSHVYWYRQLPEEGLKFMVYLQKENIIDESGMPKERFSAEFPKEGPSILRIQQVVRGDSAAYFCASSPRQGLYNEQFFGPGTRLTVL.

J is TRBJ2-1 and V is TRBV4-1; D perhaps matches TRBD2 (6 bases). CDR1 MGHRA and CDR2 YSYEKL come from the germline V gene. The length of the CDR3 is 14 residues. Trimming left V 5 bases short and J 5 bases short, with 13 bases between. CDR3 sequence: CASSERAKHNEQFF. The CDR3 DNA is TGCGCCAGCAGCGAGCGGGCTAAGCACAATGAGCAGTTCTTC.

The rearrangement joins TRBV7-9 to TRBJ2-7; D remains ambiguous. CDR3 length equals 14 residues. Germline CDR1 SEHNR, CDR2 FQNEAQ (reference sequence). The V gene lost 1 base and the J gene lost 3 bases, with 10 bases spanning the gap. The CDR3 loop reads CASSLDPRLYEQYF. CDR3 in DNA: TGTGCCAGCAGCTTAGATCCGAGGCTCTACGAGCAGTACTTC.

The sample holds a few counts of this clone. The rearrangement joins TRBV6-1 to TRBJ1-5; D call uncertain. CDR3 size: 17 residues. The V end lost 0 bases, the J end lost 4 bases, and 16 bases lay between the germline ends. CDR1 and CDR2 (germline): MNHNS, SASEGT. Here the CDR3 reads CASSEARWGGNNQPQHF. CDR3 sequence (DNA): TGTGCCAGCAGTGAAGCGCGGTGGGGAGGGAATAATCAGCCCCAGCATTTT.

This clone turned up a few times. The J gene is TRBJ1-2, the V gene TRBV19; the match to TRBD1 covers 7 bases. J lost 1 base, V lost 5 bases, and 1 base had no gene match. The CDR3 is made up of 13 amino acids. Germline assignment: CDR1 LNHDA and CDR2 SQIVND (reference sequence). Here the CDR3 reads CASSRDSNYGYTF. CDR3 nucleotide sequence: TGTGCCAGTAGTCGGGACAGTAACTATGGCTACACCTTC.

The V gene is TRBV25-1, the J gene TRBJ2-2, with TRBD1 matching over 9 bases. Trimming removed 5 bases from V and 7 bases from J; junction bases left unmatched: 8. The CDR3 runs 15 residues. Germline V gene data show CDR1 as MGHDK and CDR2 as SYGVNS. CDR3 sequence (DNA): TGTGCCAGCAGTCTCCGGGACAGGGTCGACGGGGAGCTGTTTTTT. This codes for CASSLRDRVDGELFF.

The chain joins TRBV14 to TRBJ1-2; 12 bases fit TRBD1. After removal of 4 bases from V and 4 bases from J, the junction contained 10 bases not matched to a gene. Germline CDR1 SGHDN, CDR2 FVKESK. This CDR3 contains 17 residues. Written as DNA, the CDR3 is TGTGCCAGCAGCCTACCATGGGGGACAGGGGGCGGCTATGGCTACACCTTC. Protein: CASSLPWGTGGGYGYTF. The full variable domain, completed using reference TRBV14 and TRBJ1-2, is EAGVTQFPSHSVIEKGQTVTLRCDPISGHDNLYWYRRVMGKEIKFLLHFVKESKQDESGMPNNRFLAERTGGTYSTLKVQPAELEDSGVYFCASSLPWGTGGGYGYTFGSGTRLTVV.

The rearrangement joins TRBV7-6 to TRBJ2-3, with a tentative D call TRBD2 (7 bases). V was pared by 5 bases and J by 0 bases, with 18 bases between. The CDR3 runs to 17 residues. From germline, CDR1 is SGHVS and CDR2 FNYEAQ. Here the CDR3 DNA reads TGTGCCAGCAGCGGGGTAGGAGGGGGGGCTAGCACAGATACGCAGTATTTT. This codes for CASSGVGGGASTDTQYF.

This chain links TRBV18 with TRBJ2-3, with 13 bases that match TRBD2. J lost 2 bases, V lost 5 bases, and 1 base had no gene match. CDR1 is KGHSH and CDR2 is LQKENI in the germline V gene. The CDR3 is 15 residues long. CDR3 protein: CASSGTSGDTDTQYF. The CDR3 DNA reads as TGTGCCAGCTCAGGGACTAGCGGGGACACAGATACGCAGTATTTT.

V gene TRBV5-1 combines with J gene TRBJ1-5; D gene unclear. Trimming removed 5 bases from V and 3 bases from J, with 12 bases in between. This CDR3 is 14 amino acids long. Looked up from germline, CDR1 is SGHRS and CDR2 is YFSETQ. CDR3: CASSYGGDNQPQHF. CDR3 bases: TGCGCCAGCAGTTATGGCGGGGACAATCAGCCCCAGCATTTT.